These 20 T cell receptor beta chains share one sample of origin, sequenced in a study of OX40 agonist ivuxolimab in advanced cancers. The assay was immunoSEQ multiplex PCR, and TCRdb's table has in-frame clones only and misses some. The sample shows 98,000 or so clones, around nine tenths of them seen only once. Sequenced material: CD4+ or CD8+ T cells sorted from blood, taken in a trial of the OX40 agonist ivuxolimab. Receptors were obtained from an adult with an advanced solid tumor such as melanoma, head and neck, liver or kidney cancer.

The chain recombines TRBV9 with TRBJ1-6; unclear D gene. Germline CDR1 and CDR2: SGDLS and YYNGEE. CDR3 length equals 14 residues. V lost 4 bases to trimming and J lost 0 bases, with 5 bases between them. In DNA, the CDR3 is TGTGCCAGCAGCCCCGGCTCCTATAATTCACCCCTCCACTTT. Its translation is CASSPGSYNSPLHF.

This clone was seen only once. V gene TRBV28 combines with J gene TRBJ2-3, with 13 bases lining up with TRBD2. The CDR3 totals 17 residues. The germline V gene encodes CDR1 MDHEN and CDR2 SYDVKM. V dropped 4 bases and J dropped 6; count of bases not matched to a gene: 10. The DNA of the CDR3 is TGTGCCAGCAGTTCTTCCTGGACTAGCGGGAGAGGTGATACGCAGTATTTT. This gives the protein CASSSSWTSGRGDTQYF.

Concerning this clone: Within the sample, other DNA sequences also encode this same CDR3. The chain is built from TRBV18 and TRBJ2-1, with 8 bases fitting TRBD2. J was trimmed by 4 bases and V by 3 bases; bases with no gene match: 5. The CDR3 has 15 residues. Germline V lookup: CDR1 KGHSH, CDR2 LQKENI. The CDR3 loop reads CASSPPSGGYNEQFF. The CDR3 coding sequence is TGTGCCAGCTCACCTCCGAGCGGGGGTTACAATGAGCAGTTCTTC.

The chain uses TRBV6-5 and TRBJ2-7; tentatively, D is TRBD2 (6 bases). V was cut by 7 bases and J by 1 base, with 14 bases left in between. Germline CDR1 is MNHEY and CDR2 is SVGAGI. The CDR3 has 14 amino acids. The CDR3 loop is CASIAGSPSYEQYF. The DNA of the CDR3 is TGTGCCAGCATTGCGGGATCACCTTCCTACGAGCAGTACTTC.

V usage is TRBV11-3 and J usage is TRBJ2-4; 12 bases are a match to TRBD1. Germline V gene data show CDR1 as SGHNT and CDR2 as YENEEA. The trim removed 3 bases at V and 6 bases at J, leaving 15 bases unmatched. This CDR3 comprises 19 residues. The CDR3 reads CASSFGGTGGHSRGNIQYF. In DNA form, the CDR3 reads TGTGCCAGCAGCTTTGGGGGGACAGGGGGCCACTCGAGGGGAAACATTCAGTACTTC. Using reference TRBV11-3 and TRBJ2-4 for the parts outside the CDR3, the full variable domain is EAGVVQSPRYKIIEKKQPVAFWCNPISGHNTLYWYLQNLGQGPELLIRYENEEAVDDSQLPKDRFSAERLKGVDSTLKIQPAELGDSAVYLCASSFGGTGGHSRGNIQYFGAGTRLSVL.

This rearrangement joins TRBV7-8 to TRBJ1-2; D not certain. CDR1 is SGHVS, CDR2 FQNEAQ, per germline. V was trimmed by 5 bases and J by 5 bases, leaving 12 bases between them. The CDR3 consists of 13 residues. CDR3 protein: CASSSRNFYGYTF. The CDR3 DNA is TGTGCCAGCAGCAGCAGAAATTTTTATGGCTACACCTTC.

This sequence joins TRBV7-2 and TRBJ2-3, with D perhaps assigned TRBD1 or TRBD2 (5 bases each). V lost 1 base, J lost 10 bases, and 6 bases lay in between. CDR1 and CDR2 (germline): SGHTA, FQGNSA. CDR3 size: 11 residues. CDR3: CASSLGGAQYF. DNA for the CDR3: TGTGCCAGCAGCTTAGGAGGGGCGCAGTATTTT.

CDR3 bases: TGTGCCAGCAGGCCAAACTGGCCTGGCTACGAGCAGTACTTC. Protein: CASRPNWPGYEQYF. The V call is TRBV28, the J call TRBJ2-7; D is unclear. The CDR3 extends over 14 amino acids. In germline, CDR1 is MDHEN, CDR2 SYDVKM. Trimming removed 6 bases from V and 3 bases from J, with 15 bases in between. Combining the CDR3 with reference TRBV28 and TRBJ2-7 gives the whole variable domain DVKVTQSSRYLVKRTGEKVFLECVQDMDHENMFWYRQDPGLGLRLIYFSYDVKMKEKGDIPEGYSVSREKKERFSLILESASTNQTSMYLCASRPNWPGYEQYFGPGTRLTVT.

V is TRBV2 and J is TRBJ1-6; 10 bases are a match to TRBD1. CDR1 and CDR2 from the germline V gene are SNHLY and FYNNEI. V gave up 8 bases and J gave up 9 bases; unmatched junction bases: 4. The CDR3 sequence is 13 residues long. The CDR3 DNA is TGTGCCAGCGAGACAGGGGGCCCTTCACCCCTCCACTTT. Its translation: CASETGGPSPLHF.

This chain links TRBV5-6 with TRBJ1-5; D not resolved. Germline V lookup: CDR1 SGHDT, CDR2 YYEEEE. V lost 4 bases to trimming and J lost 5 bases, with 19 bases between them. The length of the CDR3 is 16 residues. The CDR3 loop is CASSVSSDPKDQPQHF. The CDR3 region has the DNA TGTGCCAGCAGCGTCAGTTCGGACCCCAAAGATCAGCCCCAGCATTTT.

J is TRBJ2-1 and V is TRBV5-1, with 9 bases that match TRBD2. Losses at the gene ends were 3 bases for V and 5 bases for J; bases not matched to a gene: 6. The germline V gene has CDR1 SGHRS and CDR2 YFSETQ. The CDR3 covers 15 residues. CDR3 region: CASSWAGGPNNEQFF. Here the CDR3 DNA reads TGCGCCAGCAGCTGGGCGGGAGGGCCTAACAATGAGCAGTTCTTC.

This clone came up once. CDR3 in amino acids: CSVGQGNTEAFF. The CDR3 nucleotides read TGCAGCGTTGGACAGGGGAACACTGAAGCTTTCTTT. This chain joins TRBV29-1 and TRBJ1-1; 7 nucleotides align to TRBD1. V trimming: 4 bases; J trimming: 1 base; junction bases outside the gene matches: 0. This CDR3 contains 12 residues. The V gene's germline CDR1 is SQVTM and CDR2 ANQGSEA.

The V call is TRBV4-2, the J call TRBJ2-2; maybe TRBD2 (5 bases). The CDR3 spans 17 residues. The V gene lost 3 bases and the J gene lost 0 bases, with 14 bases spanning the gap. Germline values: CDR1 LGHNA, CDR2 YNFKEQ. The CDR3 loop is CASSQALSVANTGELFF. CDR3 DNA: TGTGCCAGCAGCCAGGCCCTTAGCGTCGCGAACACCGGGGAGCTGTTTTTT.

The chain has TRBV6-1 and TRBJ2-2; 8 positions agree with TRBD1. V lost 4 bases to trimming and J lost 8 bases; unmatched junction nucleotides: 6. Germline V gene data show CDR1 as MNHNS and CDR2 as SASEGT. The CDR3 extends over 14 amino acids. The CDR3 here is CASSVAGGLGELFF. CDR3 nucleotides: TGTGCCAGCAGTGTAGCAGGGGGCCTAGGGGAGCTGTTTTTT.

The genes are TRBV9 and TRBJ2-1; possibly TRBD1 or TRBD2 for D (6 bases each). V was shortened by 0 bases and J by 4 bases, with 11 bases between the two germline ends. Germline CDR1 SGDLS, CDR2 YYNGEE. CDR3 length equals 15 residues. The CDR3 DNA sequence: TGTGCCAGCAGCGTAGGGGGGGCAGGATACAATGAGCAGTTCTTC. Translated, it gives CASSVGGAGYNEQFF.

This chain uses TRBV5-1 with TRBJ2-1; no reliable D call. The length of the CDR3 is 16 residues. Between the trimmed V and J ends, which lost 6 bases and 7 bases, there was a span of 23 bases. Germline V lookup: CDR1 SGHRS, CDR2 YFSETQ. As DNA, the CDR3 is TGCGCCAGCAACAGTAGGACGGCAAGCGTAGGGAATGAGCAGTTCTTC. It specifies CASNSRTASVGNEQFF.

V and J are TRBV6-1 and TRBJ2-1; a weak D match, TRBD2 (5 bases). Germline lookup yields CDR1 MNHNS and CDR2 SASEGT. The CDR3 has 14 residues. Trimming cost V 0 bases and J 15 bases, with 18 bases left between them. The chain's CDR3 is CASSEALDGKSLFF. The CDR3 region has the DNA TGTGCCAGCAGTGAAGCGTTGGACGGGAAGAGCCTGTTCTTC.

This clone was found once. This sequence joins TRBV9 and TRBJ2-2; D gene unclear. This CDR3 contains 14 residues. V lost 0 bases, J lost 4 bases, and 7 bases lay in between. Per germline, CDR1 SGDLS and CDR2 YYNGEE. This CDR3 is CASSVGSTTGELFF. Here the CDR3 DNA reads TGTGCCAGCAGCGTAGGTTCAACCACCGGGGAGCTGTTTTTT.

In nucleotides, the CDR3 is TGCGCCAGCAGCCAGATGGACAGGAATGAAAAACTGTTTTTT. Its protein is CASSQMDRNEKLFF. The chain has TRBV4-1 and TRBJ1-4; the match to TRBD1 covers 7 bases. The CDR3 length is 14 residues. CDR1 is MGHRA and CDR2 is YSYEKL in the germline V gene. The V and J ends lost 3 bases and 5 bases, in that order; junction bases with no gene match: 3.

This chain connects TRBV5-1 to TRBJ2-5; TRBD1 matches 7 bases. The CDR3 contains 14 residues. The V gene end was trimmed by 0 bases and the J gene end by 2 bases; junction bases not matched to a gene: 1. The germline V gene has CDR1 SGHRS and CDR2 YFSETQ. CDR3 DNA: TGCGCCAGCAGCTTGGGGACAGGACAAGAGACCCAGTACTTC. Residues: CASSLGTGQETQYF.